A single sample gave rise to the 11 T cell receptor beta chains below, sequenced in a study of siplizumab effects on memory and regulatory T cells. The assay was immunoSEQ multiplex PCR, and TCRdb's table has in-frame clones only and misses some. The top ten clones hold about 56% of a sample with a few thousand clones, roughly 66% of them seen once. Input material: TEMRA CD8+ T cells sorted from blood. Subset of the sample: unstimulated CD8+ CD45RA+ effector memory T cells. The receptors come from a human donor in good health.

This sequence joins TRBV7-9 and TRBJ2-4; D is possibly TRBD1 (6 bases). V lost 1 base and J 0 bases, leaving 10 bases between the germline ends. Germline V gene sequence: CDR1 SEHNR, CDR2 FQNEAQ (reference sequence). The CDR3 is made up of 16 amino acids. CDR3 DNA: TGTGCCAGCAGCTTAGTTGGACAGCCAGCCAAAAACATTCAGTACTTC. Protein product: CASSLVGQPAKNIQYF. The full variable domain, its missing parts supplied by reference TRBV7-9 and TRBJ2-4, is DTGVSQNPRHKITKRGQNVTFRCDPISEHNRLYWYRQTLGQGPEFLTYFQNEAQLEKSRLLSDRFSAERPKGSFSTLEIQRTEQGDSAMYLCASSLVGQPAKNIQYFGAGTRLSVL.

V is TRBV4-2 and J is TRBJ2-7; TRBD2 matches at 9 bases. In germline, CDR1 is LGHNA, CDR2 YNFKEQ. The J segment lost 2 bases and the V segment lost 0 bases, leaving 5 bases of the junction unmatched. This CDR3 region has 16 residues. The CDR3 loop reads CASSQDRLAGTYEQYF. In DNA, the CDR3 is TGTGCCAGCAGCCAAGATAGGCTAGCGGGGACCTACGAGCAGTACTTC.

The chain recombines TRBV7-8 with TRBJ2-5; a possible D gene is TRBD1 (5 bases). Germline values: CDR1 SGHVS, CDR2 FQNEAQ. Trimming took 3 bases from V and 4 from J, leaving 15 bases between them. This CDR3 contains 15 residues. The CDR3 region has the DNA TGTGCCAGCAGCTTGGGGCTCGGTGCTCCAGAGACCCAGTACTTC. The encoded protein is CASSLGLGAPETQYF. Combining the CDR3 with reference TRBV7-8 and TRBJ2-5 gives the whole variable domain GAGVSQSPRYKVAKRGQDVALRCDPISGHVSLFWYQQALGQGPEFLTYFQNEAQLDKSGLPSDRFFAERPEGSVSTLKIQRTQQEDSAVYLCASSLGLGAPETQYFGPGTRLLVL.

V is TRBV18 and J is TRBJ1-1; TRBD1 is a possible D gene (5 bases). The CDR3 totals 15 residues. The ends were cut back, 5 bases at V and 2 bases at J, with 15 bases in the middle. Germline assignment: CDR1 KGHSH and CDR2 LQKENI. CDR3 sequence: CASSSTAERNTEAFF. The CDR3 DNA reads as TGTGCCAGCTCATCGACAGCCGAAAGAAACACTGAAGCTTTCTTT.

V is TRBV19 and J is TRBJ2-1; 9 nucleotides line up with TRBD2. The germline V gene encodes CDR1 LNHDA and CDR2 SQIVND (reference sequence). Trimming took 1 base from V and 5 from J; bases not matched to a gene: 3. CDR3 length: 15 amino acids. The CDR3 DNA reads TGTGCCAGTAGTATAGTTGCGGGAGGGAACAATGAGCAGTTCTTC. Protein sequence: CASSIVAGGNNEQFF.

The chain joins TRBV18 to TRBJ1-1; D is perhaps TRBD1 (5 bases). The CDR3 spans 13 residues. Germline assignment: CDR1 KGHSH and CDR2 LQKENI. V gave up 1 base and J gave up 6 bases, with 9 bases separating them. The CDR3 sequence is CASSPLGGSEAFF. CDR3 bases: TGTGCCAGCTCACCACTGGGGGGGTCTGAAGCTTTCTTT.

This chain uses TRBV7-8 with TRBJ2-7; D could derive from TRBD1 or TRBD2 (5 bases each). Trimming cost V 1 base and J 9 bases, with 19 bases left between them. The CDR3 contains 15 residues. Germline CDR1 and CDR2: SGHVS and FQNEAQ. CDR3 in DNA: TGTGCCAGCAGCTTAGTCCTGGCCGGGACCACCGGGCAGTACTTC. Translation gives CASSLVLAGTTGQYF.

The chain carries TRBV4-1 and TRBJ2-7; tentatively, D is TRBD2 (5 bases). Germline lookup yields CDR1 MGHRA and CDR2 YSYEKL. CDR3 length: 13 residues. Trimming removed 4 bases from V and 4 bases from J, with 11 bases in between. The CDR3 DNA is TGCGCCAGCAGCCGTACACTAGGTTACGAGCAGTACTTC. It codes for CASSRTLGYEQYF.

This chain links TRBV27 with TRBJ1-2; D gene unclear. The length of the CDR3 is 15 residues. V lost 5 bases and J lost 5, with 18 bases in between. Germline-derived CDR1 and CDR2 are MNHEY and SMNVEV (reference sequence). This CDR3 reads CASSNGHTSDYGYTF. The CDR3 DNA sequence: TGTGCCAGCAGTAACGGGCACACATCAGATTATGGCTACACCTTC.

CDR3: CASSYGREQFF. Written as DNA, the CDR3 is TGTGCCAGCAGTTACGGGCGAGAGCAGTTCTTC. The chain carries TRBV6-5 and TRBJ2-1, with D uncertain. CDR1 is MNHEY and CDR2 is SVGAGI in the germline V gene. The CDR3 totals 11 residues. Trimming left V 2 bases short and J 10 bases short, with 6 bases between.

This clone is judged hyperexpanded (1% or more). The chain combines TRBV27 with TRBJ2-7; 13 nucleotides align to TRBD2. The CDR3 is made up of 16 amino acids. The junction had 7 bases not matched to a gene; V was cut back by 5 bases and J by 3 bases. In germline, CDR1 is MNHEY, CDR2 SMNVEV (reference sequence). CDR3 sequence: CASSKSGLAGDYEQYF. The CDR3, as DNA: TGTGCCAGCAGTAAATCCGGACTAGCGGGGGACTACGAGCAGTACTTC.